This note documents a single T cell receptor beta chain sequence. The antigen is not known. Sequencing used cDNA as its template, made by extracting RNA and reverse transcribing it. TCRdb's copy holds only in-frame clones and misses some; the assay was immunoSEQ multiplex PCR. The sample contains about 180,000 clones, approximately 53% of which appear only once. Trimming removed 0 bases from V and 3 bases from J, with 11 bases in between. The CDR3 extends over 15 amino acids. Germline loops: CDR1 SGHAT, CDR2 FQNNGV. These data come from a study of CD8+ T cells in alopecia areata. General observations from the study: Mouse data revealed clearer TCR sharing than patient data did, a gap possibly tied to HLA. Both scalp clonality and the expanded CD8+ clones among the top 100 showed a significant decrease with tofacitinib.

Sample treatment: oral pan-JAK inhibitor, 5-10 mg twice daily. The chain combines TRBV11-2 with TRBJ1-1; no clear D gene. The source was CD8+ T cells sorted from blood, collected at week 24, from a patient treated with tofacitinib. The sequence derives from a human donor with alopecia areata. The CDR3, as DNA: TGTGCCAGCAGCTTAGACCCTGGAAGGGACACTGAAGCTTTCTTT. Translated: CASSLDPGRDTEAFF.